The rows below give T cell receptor beta chains drawn from one sample of a study of identical twins. Each CDR3 protein is one row after TCRdb ran MiXCR on the 5' RACE reads. This sample has 650,000 to 750,000 distinct CDR3 sequences; 20% to 25% occur once, and the top ten carry 4% to 4.5%. Separately, the same data were catalogued under a study of T cells expressing NK-cell markers.

Material: PBMCs. The source of these receptors is a woman under 30 in good health. Both conserved end residues are part of each CDR3. A D gene is named only where the DNA matches it firmly. Clone size is not always given. Where it is, it says once, few, many or a class for expanded clones.

clone_size | j_call | d_call | v_call | cdr3_aa | cdr3_nt
- | TRBJ2-3 | TRBD2 | TRBV20-1 | CSAAGLAGASTDTQYF | TGCAGTGCTGCGGGACTAGCGGGGGCTAGCACAGATACGCAGTATTTT
- | TRBJ2-7 | TRBD2 | TRBV9 | CASSPGLALTYEQYF | TGTGCCAGCAGCCCTGGACTAGCTCTGACTTACGAGCAGTACTTC
- | TRBJ2-7 | TRBD1 | TRBV5-1 | CASSLGWDRPTTYEQYF | TGCGCCAGCAGCTTGGGTTGGGACAGGCCGACCACCTACGAGCAGTACTTC
many | TRBJ2-5 | - | TRBV29-1 | CSVGRYQETQYF | TGCAGCGTTGGACGGTACCAAGAGACCCAGTACTTC
- | TRBJ2-3 | - | TRBV4-3 | CASSQDVRNVDTQYF | TGCGCCAGCAGCCAAGATGTCAGGAATGTAGATACGCAGTATTTT
- | TRBJ1-2 | - | TRBV5-1 | CASSGTPNYGYTF | TGCGCCAGCTCAGGAACCCCGAACTATGGCTACACCTTC
many | TRBJ2-5 | - | TRBV20-1 | CSGGRGRSGTQYF | TGCAGTGGGGGGAGGGGGCGAAGCGGGACCCAGTACTTC
- | TRBJ2-7 | - | TRBV20-1 | CSARDLWSTYEQYF | TGCAGTGCTAGAGATCTCTGGAGTACCTACGAGCAGTACTTC
many | TRBJ2-7 | - | TRBV4-3 | CASSQGMDEQYF | TGCGCCAGCAGCCAGGGGATGGACGAGCAGTACTTC
- | TRBJ2-7 | - | TRBV7-9 | CASSWGAYEQYF | TGTGCCAGCAGCTGGGGGGCATACGAGCAGTACTTC
- | TRBJ2-6 | TRBD2 | TRBV7-2 | CASSFVAGASGANVLTF | TGTGCCAGCAGCTTCGTAGCGGGGGCCTCTGGGGCCAACGTCCTGACTTTC
- | TRBJ2-3 | TRBD1 | TRBV30 | CAWRSTGRTDTQYF | TGTGCCTGGAGGTCGACAGGGCGCACAGATACGCAGTATTTT
- | TRBJ2-3 | TRBD2 | TRBV6-5 | CASSYLQTSGDYYTQYF | TGTGCCAGCAGTTACTTACAGACTAGCGGTGACTATTATACGCAGTATTTT
- | TRBJ2-7 | - | TRBV20-1 | CIARLSPGSSYEQYF | TGCATTGCTAGGCTCTCTCCCGGCAGCTCCTACGAGCAGTACTTC
once | TRBJ1-2 | - | TRBV20-1 | CSARVSEVSYTF | TGCAGTGCTAGAGTATCGGAGGTGAGCTACACCTTC
- | TRBJ2-1 | TRBD2 | TRBV20-1 | CSASAYGSGSSIEQFF | TGCAGTGCTAGCGCTTATGGGAGCGGGAGTTCAATCGAGCAGTTCTTC
many | TRBJ1-2 | - | TRBV6-1 | CASKWLNYGYTF | TGTGCCAGCAAGTGGCTTAACTATGGCTACACCTTC
many | TRBJ2-1 | TRBD1 | TRBV6-5 | CASSFSRDRGGNEQFF | TGTGCCAGCAGCTTCTCCCGGGACAGGGGTGGCAATGAGCAGTTCTTC
many | TRBJ2-3 | - | TRBV12-3/TRBV12-4 | CASSLPGTDTQYF | TGCGCCAGTTCCCTCCCCGGCACAGATACGCAGTATTTT
- | TRBJ1-1 | - | TRBV12-3/TRBV12-4 | CASSPPRSRVNTEAFF | TGTGCCAGCAGTCCCCCTCGTAGCAGGGTGAACACTGAAGCTTTCTTT
- | TRBJ2-2 | - | TRBV7-6 | CATLPGPNTGELFF | TGTGCCACGTTACCGGGACCGAACACCGGGGAGCTGTTTTTT
- | TRBJ2-3 | - | TRBV2 | CASSEVLPQYF | TGTGCCAGCAGTGAGGTCCTACCGCAGTATTTT
few | TRBJ2-1 | TRBD2 | TRBV20-1 | CSASGPYSGKTEQFF | TGCAGTGCTAGCGGTCCCTATAGCGGGAAAACTGAGCAGTTCTTC
few | TRBJ1-2 | TRBD1 | TRBV5-1 | CASSPLGQGGYGYTF | TGCGCCAGCAGCCCTCTCGGACAGGGAGGCTATGGCTACACCTTC
many | TRBJ2-7 | TRBD2 | TRBV12-3/TRBV12-4 | CASSLTAGAYEQYF | TGTGCCAGCAGTTTAACAGCGGGGGCCTACGAGCAGTACTTC
many | TRBJ2-1 | TRBD2 | TRBV29-1 | CSVTSGRANYNEQFF | TGCAGCGTGACTAGCGGGAGGGCCAATTACAATGAGCAGTTCTTC
few | TRBJ2-2 | TRBD2 | TRBV20-1 | CSARDPERGAHTGELFF | TGCAGTGCTAGAGATCCCGAGCGGGGGGCCCACACCGGGGAGCTGTTTTTT
- | TRBJ2-5 | - | TRBV20-1 | CSASPPRSWGQETQYF | TGCAGTGCTAGTCCTCCCCGGAGCTGGGGCCAAGAGACCCAGTACTTC
- | TRBJ1-1 | - | TRBV20-1 | CSAQWGLVTEAFF | TGCAGTGCTCAATGGGGGTTGGTGACTGAAGCTTTCTTT
many | TRBJ2-7 | TRBD1 | TRBV6-5 | CASSSTGGTYEQYF | TGTGCCAGCAGTTCTACAGGGGGCACTTACGAGCAGTACTTC
many | TRBJ1-5 | - | TRBV27 | CASSPPGQPQHF | TGTGCCAGCAGCCCCCCAGGTCAGCCCCAGCATTTT
many | TRBJ2-7 | - | TRBV29-1 | CSVTDPGSYEQYF | TGCAGCGTAACCGACCCGGGCTCCTACGAGCAGTACTTC
few | TRBJ2-3 | - | TRBV20-1 | CSAPYGSRDTDTQYF | TGCAGTGCTCCCTACGGGTCTCGGGACACAGATACGCAGTATTTT
few | TRBJ1-5 | TRBD1 | TRBV12-3/TRBV12-4 | CASSSNRDRGKPQHF | TGTGCCAGCAGTTCCAACCGGGACAGGGGCAAGCCCCAGCATTTT
many | TRBJ1-2 | - | TRBV12-3/TRBV12-4 | CASSFRRVDGYTF | TGTGCCAGCAGTTTCCGCAGGGTTGATGGCTACACCTTC
- | TRBJ2-3 | TRBD2 | TRBV19 | CASSTSASSTDTQYF | TGTGCCAGTAGCACTAGCGCAAGTAGCACAGATACGCAGTATTTT
- | TRBJ2-1 | TRBD2 | TRBV4-3 | CVSSLGLAGDNEQFF | TGCGTCAGCAGCCTGGGACTAGCGGGTGACAATGAGCAGTTCTTC
few | TRBJ1-1 | - | TRBV6-5 | CASSYSLGGNTEAFF | TGTGCCAGCAGTTACTCACTAGGTGGAAACACTGAAGCTTTCTTT
many | TRBJ2-1 | - | TRBV5-6 | CASRSSAGKQFF | TGTGCCAGCAGGAGTTCCGCTGGGAAGCAGTTCTTC
few | TRBJ1-2 | TRBD1 | TRBV20-1 | CSARGQGDNGYTF | TGCAGTGCTAGAGGACAGGGTGATAATGGCTACACCTTC
few | TRBJ2-1 | - | TRBV12-3/TRBV12-4 | CASSFPKGSLYNEQFF | TGTGCCAGCAGCTTCCCCAAGGGATCACTATACAATGAGCAGTTCTTC
few | TRBJ2-1 | - | TRBV12-3/TRBV12-4 | CASSLVGVGGVNEQFF | TGTGCCAGCAGTTTAGTAGGCGTCGGAGGGGTCAATGAGCAGTTCTTC
few | TRBJ2-3 | TRBD2 | TRBV5-1 | CASSLAVAGGPDTQYF | TGCGCCAGCAGCTTGGCGGTAGCGGGGGGCCCAGATACGCAGTATTTT
few | TRBJ2-3 | - | TRBV6-1 | CASRHRVNTDTQYF | TGTGCCAGCAGACACAGGGTTAACACAGATACGCAGTATTTT
few | TRBJ1-2 | - | TRBV12-3/TRBV12-4 | CASTQAPTSNYGYTF | TGTGCCAGCACCCAGGCGCCAACTTCTAACTATGGCTACACCTTC
- | TRBJ2-7 | - | TRBV18 | CATMGAVGDEQYF | TGTGCCACCATGGGGGCAGTAGGGGACGAGCAGTACTTC